This entry lists 7 T cell receptor beta chains sequenced from one sample in a study of T cell changes during pregnancy in multiple sclerosis. The protocol was immunoSEQ multiplex PCR, while the TCRdb copy is restricted to in-frame clones and leaves out a portion. The table records about 40,000 clones, about 94% of them present only once. Sequenced here: peripheral blood, sampled in the third trimester of pregnancy. All receptors come from a female donor with multiple sclerosis, enrolled in a pregnancy study.

V gene TRBV5-1 combines with J gene TRBJ1-5; 7 bases are shared with TRBD1. Germline V gene sequence: CDR1 SGHRS, CDR2 YFSETQ. The CDR3 has 20 amino acids. Losses at the gene ends were 1 base for V and 7 bases for J; bases not matched to a gene: 23. This CDR3 reads CASSLMSIPGQRTFSQPQHF. The CDR3 bases are TGCGCCAGCAGCTTGATGTCAATCCCGGGACAGCGGACGTTTAGCCAGCCCCAGCATTTT.

V gene TRBV2 combines with J gene TRBJ1-1; D is ambiguous. Trimming left V 2 bases short and J 0 bases short, with 7 bases between. Germline V gene sequence: CDR1 SNHLY, CDR2 FYNNEI. This CDR3 has 14 amino acids. CDR3 coding DNA: TGTGCCAGCAGTGAAAAGTACATGAACACTGAAGCTTTCTTT. Translation: CASSEKYMNTEAFF.

This chain links TRBV6-6 with TRBJ1-2, with 11 bases fitting TRBD1. Germline lookup yields CDR1 MNHNY and CDR2 SVGAGI (reference sequence). CDR3 length: 16 amino acids. V was clipped by 4 bases and J by 4 bases; unmatched bases: 8. As DNA, the CDR3 is TGTGCCAGCAGTTCCCCCGGACAGGGGGCAGGCTATGGCTACACCTTC. Translation gives CASSSPGQGAGYGYTF.

V gene TRBV4-1 combines with J gene TRBJ2-1, with TRBD2 as a possible D gene (7 bases). V was clipped by 5 bases and J by 3 bases, with 35 bases between them. The CDR3 covers 22 residues. The V gene's germline CDR1 is MGHRA and CDR2 YSYEKL. CDR3 in DNA: TGCGCCAGCAGCATGGGGGGGGGAAGGACAGTAGGTACCGCCTACCGCTACAATGAGCAGTTCTTC. Its protein is CASSMGGGRTVGTAYRYNEQFF.

The gene calls are TRBV19 and TRBJ2-7, with a weak D call TRBD2 (6 bases). The ends were cut back, 3 bases at V and 6 bases at J, with 15 bases in the middle. Germline V CDR1 and CDR2: LNHDA, SQIVND (reference sequence). This CDR3 region has 14 residues. DNA of the CDR3: TGTGCCAGTAGTATGGGAGGCGGCCTCTCCGAGCAGTACTTC. Residues: CASSMGGGLSEQYF.

This clone appeared a single time. The gene calls are TRBV2 and TRBJ1-5, with TRBD1 matching 7 bases. The CDR3 covers 15 residues. Germline CDR1 reads SNHLY; CDR2 reads FYNNEI. V dropped 5 bases and J dropped 2; count of bases not matched to a gene: 6. The CDR3 DNA is TGTGCCAGCAGTCAAAGTGACAGGGGCAATCAGCCCCAGCATTTT. Amino acids: CASSQSDRGNQPQHF.

The J gene is TRBJ2-3, the V gene TRBV6-1; 8 nucleotides match TRBD1. Germline lookup yields CDR1 MNHNS and CDR2 SASEGT. J lost 1 base, V lost 2 bases, and 20 bases had no gene match. The CDR3 extends over 21 amino acids. Written as DNA, the CDR3 is TGTGCCAGCAGTGAATCGATCCAGCTCAGGAGGGACAGGTGGGGCACAGATACGCAGTATTTT. Protein sequence: CASSESIQLRRDRWGTDTQYF.